The next 19 T cell receptor beta chains were all read from a single sample in a study of long-term antiretroviral therapy in people with HIV. They ran version v3.0 of the immunoSEQ assay at survey level. Only in-frame clones appear in the TCRdb table, and some are missing; sequencing was by immunoSEQ multiplex PCR. The sample contains 25,000 to 35,000 clones, 85% to 95% of which appear only once. The starting material was unsorted PBMCs, obtained 6.2 years after starting antiretroviral therapy. The receptors shown here come from a middle-aged man with HIV.

The V call is TRBV21-1, the J call TRBJ2-2; TRBD2 is taken as the D call from the table, unchecked against the DNA. TRBV21-1 is marked as a pseudogene. This CDR3 comprises 17 residues. CDR3 sequence reads: CASSILAGNANTGELFF. The CDR3 DNA follows: TGTGCCAGCAGCATCCTAGCGGGGAACGCGAACACCGGGGAGCTGTTTTTT.

The gene calls are TRBV2 and TRBJ1-5, with a tentative D call TRBD1 (5 bases). This CDR3 has 15 residues. CDR1 and CDR2 from the germline V gene are SNHLY and FYNNEI. The germline V and J ends were trimmed by 8 bases and 3 bases, with 17 bases remaining between them. The CDR3 nucleotides read TGTGCCAGCCTATCTGACAGTACATTCAATCAGCCCCAGCATTTT. Residues: CASLSDSTFNQPQHF.

By share, this clone counts as medium-sized (0.01 to 0.1%). This chain links TRBV6-6 with TRBJ2-7; D is uncertain. V gave up 2 bases and J gave up 2 bases, with 7 bases separating them. Germline lookup yields CDR1 MNHNY and CDR2 SVGAGI (reference sequence). This CDR3 is built from 13 residues. The CDR3, as DNA: TGTGCCAGCAGTTACCATGCAGCCTACGAGCAGTACTTC. Its protein is CASSYHAAYEQYF.

The rearrangement uses TRBV6-5 and TRBJ1-2, with D tentatively TRBD1 (5 bases). The CDR3 sequence is 16 residues long. Germline V gene sequence: CDR1 MNHEY, CDR2 SVGAGI. Trimming took off 6 bases at V and 3 bases at J, with 20 bases between the two ends. The CDR3 nucleotides read TGTGCCAGCAGATACACCCCGGGGGGGTTGGACTATGGCTACACCTTC. Translated, it gives CASRYTPGGLDYGYTF.

This clone was found once. V usage is TRBV18 and J usage is TRBJ1-2; D might be TRBD1 (6 bases). The CDR3 consists of 15 residues. Trimming removed 3 bases from V and 2 bases from J, with 13 bases in between. The germline CDR1 and CDR2 sequences are KGHSH and LQKENI. CDR3: CASSPGTSLNYGYTF. CDR3 in DNA: TGTGCCAGCTCACCCGGGACAAGTTTAAACTATGGCTACACCTTC.

The V and J genes are TRBV14 and TRBJ1-6, with D possibly TRBD1 on 5 matching bases. The V end lost 1 base, the J end lost 10 bases, and 14 bases lay between the germline ends. This CDR3 region has 15 residues. Germline loops: CDR1 SGHDN, CDR2 FVKESK. The CDR3 bases are TGTGCCAGCAGCCAAGTGTCAGGGTCGGGGTCACCCCTCCACTTT. Amino acid sequence: CASSQVSGSGSPLHF.

This chain joins TRBV25-1 and TRBJ1-1; D is possibly TRBD1 (5 bases). The germline V gene encodes CDR1 MGHDK and CDR2 SYGVNS. CDR3 length equals 15 residues. V was trimmed by 6 bases and J by 6 bases, leaving 20 bases between them. The CDR3, as DNA: TGTGCCAGCAGGGGGGATCCGACCTCATCGGCTGAAGCTTTCTTT. Its protein is CASRGDPTSSAEAFF.

V usage is TRBV5-1 and J usage is TRBJ1-1; the D is unclear. CDR1 is SGHRS and CDR2 is YFSETQ in the germline V gene. Between the trimmed V and J ends, which lost 0 bases and 0 bases, there was a span of 6 bases. The CDR3 contains 14 residues. CDR3 sequence reads: CASSLGQMNTEAFF. In nucleotides, the CDR3 is TGCGCCAGCAGCTTGGGTCAGATGAACACTGAAGCTTTCTTT.

This clone was observed a single time. The chain employs TRBV10-3 and TRBJ2-3; D is unresolved. The V gene's germline CDR1 is ENHRY and CDR2 SYGVKD. V lost 3 bases to trimming and J lost 0 bases, with 7 bases between them. The CDR3 loop spans 14 amino acids. As DNA, the CDR3 is TGTGCCATCAGTGACTTGCGGAGCACAGATACGCAGTATTTT. Its protein product is CAISDLRSTDTQYF.

The chain is built from TRBV9 and TRBJ2-2; 7 nucleotides line up with TRBD1. The germline V gene encodes CDR1 SGDLS and CDR2 YYNGEE. The CDR3 is 14 residues long. Trimming at V came to 4 bases and at J to 3 bases, leaving 3 bases not matched to a gene. The CDR3 spells CASSPDRDTGELFF. The CDR3 DNA reads as TGTGCCAGCAGCCCTGACAGGGACACCGGGGAGCTGTTTTTT.

The rearrangement links TRBV6-1 to TRBJ2-1; D assignment may be TRBD1 or TRBD2 (5 bases each). V lost 4 bases and J lost 4, with 14 bases in between. The length of the CDR3 is 15 residues. Germline V lookup: CDR1 MNHNS, CDR2 SASEGT. CDR3 sequence reads: CASSGPGPDYNEQFF. In DNA, the CDR3 is TGTGCCAGCAGTGGGCCGGGACCGGATTACAATGAGCAGTTCTTC.

This clone is a singleton in its sample. This chain joins TRBV4-2 and TRBJ2-1, with 11 bases matching TRBD2. This CDR3 has 15 amino acids. Germline V gives CDR1 LGHNA, CDR2 YNFKEQ. Unmatched junction bases numbered 8, after V lost 3 bases and J lost 10 bases. Here the CDR3 DNA reads TGTGCCAGCAGCCAGGGTAGCGGGGGGGCAAGGGAGCAGTTCTTC. It codes for CASSQGSGGAREQFF.

This clone showed up just once. This CDR3 is also generated by other DNA sequences in the sample. The chain is built from TRBV5-1 and TRBJ2-5; 11 positions agree with TRBD2. Trimming took 0 bases from V and 4 from J; bases not matched to a gene: 2. This CDR3 region has 15 residues. CDR1 is SGHRS, CDR2 YFSETQ, per germline. CDR3 nucleotides: TGCGCCAGCAGCTTGGCCGGACTAGCGGGAGAGACCCAGTACTTC. Protein: CASSLAGLAGETQYF.

The chain employs TRBV9 and TRBJ2-1; no clear D gene. CDR1 SGDLS and CDR2 YYNGEE come from the germline V gene. This CDR3 is built from 15 residues. V dropped 3 bases and J dropped 4 bases, with 14 bases sitting between them. The CDR3 spells CASSGGRAGYNEQFF. DNA for the CDR3: TGTGCCAGCAGCGGCGGTCGTGCCGGGTACAATGAGCAGTTCTTC.

The rearrangement links TRBV30 to TRBJ2-7, with D possibly TRBD2 on 6 matching bases. The V end lost 0 bases, the J end lost 2 bases, and 8 bases lay between the germline ends. The germline V gene encodes CDR1 GTSNPN and CDR2 SVGIG (reference sequence). This CDR3 comprises 13 residues. CDR3 sequence (DNA): TGTGCCTGGAGTGTAGGAGGGACCTACGAGCAGTACTTC. Protein sequence: CAWSVGGTYEQYF.

CDR3 in DNA: TGTGCCAGCAGCCCGAAAAGGTACTATGGCTACACCTTC. Protein product: CASSPKRYYGYTF. V and J are TRBV6-5 and TRBJ1-2; D not certain. The length of the CDR3 is 13 residues. Germline-derived CDR1 and CDR2 are MNHEY and SVGAGI. V was trimmed by 6 bases and J by 3 bases, leaving 11 bases between them.

The genes are TRBV9 and TRBJ1-1; D call uncertain. The V gene's germline CDR1 is SGDLS and CDR2 YYNGEE. Trimming removed 0 bases from V and 5 bases from J, with 11 bases in between. This CDR3 has 14 amino acids. CDR3 amino acids: CASSVDLYPTEAFF. The DNA for the CDR3 is TGTGCCAGCAGCGTAGATCTCTACCCAACTGAAGCTTTCTTT.

V gene TRBV6-6 combines with J gene TRBJ1-1; D is perhaps TRBD1 (5 bases). V was cut by 6 bases and J by 4 bases, with 12 bases left in between. The CDR3 is made up of 13 amino acids. Per the germline V gene, CDR1 is MNHNY and CDR2 is SVGAGI (reference sequence). The CDR3 protein is CASSRGVATEAFF. CDR3 in DNA: TGTGCCAGCAGCCGAGGGGTTGCCACTGAAGCTTTCTTT.

V is TRBV15 and J is TRBJ2-7; D not resolved. The germline CDR1 and CDR2 sequences are LNHNV and YYDKDF (reference sequence). The CDR3 totals 14 residues. V lost 1 base and J 2 bases, leaving 9 bases between the germline ends. The DNA of the CDR3 is TGTGCCACCAGCAGAGGTACTAACGCCTACGAGCAGTACTTC. It codes for CATSRGTNAYEQYF.